This T cell receptor beta chain was identified during a study of blood T cell repertoires in COVID-19. Across the study: Donors in the United States, Italy and Spain gave samples during acute or convalescent COVID-19. Sample material is recorded as cDNA or gDNA derived from T cells, B-cell-depleted T cells, or PBMCs.

Per the germline V gene, CDR1 is MNHNS and CDR2 is SASEGT. The CDR3 loop spans 17 amino acids. The V end lost 4 bases, the J end lost 5 bases, and 20 bases lay between the germline ends. Authors' methods: Estimates of nucleated cell counts were drawn from the amplification of reference gene primers. The method was immunoSEQ multiplex PCR; TCRdb's version includes in-frame clones alone and lacks a portion of them. V, J and clone size were drawn from that table, and D and trimming were deduced from the DNA. Of around 300,000 clones listed, about 82% were seen once; the top ten hold around 7.8%. The sequenced sample consisted of peripheral blood. The clonotype comes from a human donor in a cohort sampled during active COVID-19. V is TRBV6-1 and J is TRBJ1-4; D remains unclear. The CDR3 bases are TGTGCCAGCAGTGGGGCCTTCCAAGATCTACGAAATGAAAAACTGTTTTTT. Protein sequence: CASSGAFQDLRNEKLFF.